Shown below are 9 T cell receptor beta chains from a single sample sequenced in a study of identical twins. TCRdb re-derived calls from the 5' RACE reads in MiXCR, one entry per CDR3 protein. Among some 690,000 distinct CDR3 sequences listed, 20% to 25% were seen once. These data were likewise used in another study, on T cells expressing NK-cell markers.

Sequences were obtained from PBMCs. The receptor source for this set is a woman under 30 in good health.

The rearrangement links TRBV29-1 to TRBJ2-7; the D is unclear. The CDR3 has 12 residues. Germline lookup yields CDR1 SQVTM and CDR2 ANQGSEA. V lost 3 bases and J lost 3, with 9 bases in between. The CDR3 loop reads CSVESTRYEQYF. In nucleotides, the CDR3 is TGCAGCGTTGAGTCTACGCGCTACGAGCAGTACTTC.

The rearrangement joins TRBV9 to TRBJ2-3; D possibly corresponds to TRBD2 (7 bases). The CDR3 length is 15 residues. Germline values: CDR1 SGDLS, CDR2 YYNGEE. The V and J ends lost 3 bases and 5 bases respectively, with 16 bases between them. CDR3 DNA: TGTGCCAGCAGCGCCGGAGGGGGGGTAGGAGATACGCAGTATTTT. This sequence encodes CASSAGGGVGDTQYF.

Details on this clonotype: This clone may be a read error of a much larger clone one base away. V gene TRBV20-1 combines with J gene TRBJ2-5; no clear D gene. Germline assignment: CDR1 DFQATT and CDR2 SNEGSKA (reference sequence). This CDR3 has 12 amino acids. V was clipped by 4 bases and J by 1 base, with 7 bases between them. CDR3 region: CSANPGQETQYF. CDR3 DNA sequence: TGCAGTGCTAATCCGGGCCAAGAGACCCAGTACTTC.

This clonotype showed up just a few times. This sequence joins TRBV18 and TRBJ1-1; D unresolved. Germline lookup yields CDR1 KGHSH and CDR2 LQKENI. Trimming shortened V by 1 base and J by 1 base, and 10 bases separated the two germline ends. This CDR3 comprises 15 residues. CDR3 coding DNA: TGTGCCAGCTCACCACGTAGGGCGGAGAACACTGAAGCTTTCTTT. Its translation: CASSPRRAENTEAFF.

This chain connects TRBV7-6 to TRBJ2-7; tentative D call: TRBD1 (6 bases). The germline V and J ends were trimmed by 5 bases and 0 bases, with 17 bases remaining between them. CDR3 length: 16 amino acids. The germline CDR1 and CDR2 sequences are SGHVS and FNYEAQ. For the CDR3, the DNA is TGTGCCAGCAGCCATTTCCCGGACAGAAGCTCCTACGAGCAGTACTTC. This encodes CASSHFPDRSSYEQYF.

The V call is TRBV2, the J call TRBJ2-7, with TRBD2 matching 10 bases. The V segment lost 6 bases and the J segment 6 bases; nucleotides outside the gene matches: 2. The CDR3 loop spans 12 amino acids. The V gene's germline CDR1 is SNHLY and CDR2 FYNNEI. The CDR3 nucleotides read TGTGCCAGCAGAAGCGGGGGGGCCGAGCAGTACTTC. It specifies CASRSGGAEQYF.

The chain has TRBV6-2 or TRBV6-3 and TRBJ2-2, with TRBD1 matching over 8 bases. V was pared by 2 bases and J by 6 bases, with 2 bases of the junction left unmatched. CDR1 MNHEY and CDR2 SVGEGT come from the germline V gene. This CDR3 spans 14 amino acids. Here the CDR3 DNA reads TGTGCCAGCAGTTACAACAGGGGGGCCGGGGAGCTGTTTTTT. As protein: CASSYNRGAGELFF.

This clonotype has at least ten counts. The chain links TRBV29-1 to TRBJ2-3, with TRBD1 matching over 9 bases. The germline gives CDR1 SQVTM, CDR2 ANQGSEA. V shed 5 bases and J 3 bases; nucleotides not matched to a gene: 9. This CDR3 contains 15 residues. This CDR3 is CSVLPDRGGTDTQYF. The CDR3 DNA is TGCAGCGTTTTGCCGGACAGGGGTGGAACAGATACGCAGTATTTT.

The table lists this clonotype with a few counts. The rearrangement links TRBV10-3 to TRBJ1-1; D perhaps matches TRBD1 (6 bases). With 4 bases removed from V and 1 base from J, the gap between germline ends came to 10 bases. The CDR3 spans 14 residues. Germline V CDR1 and CDR2: ENHRY, SYGVKD. CDR3 bases: TGTGCCATCAGTGTGGGGGGACAGAACACTGAAGCTTTCTTT. It specifies CAISVGGQNTEAFF.